A selection of T cell receptor beta chains follows, all from one sample in a study of control samples from healthy donors and cancer patients. TCRdb's copy holds only in-frame clones and misses some; the assay was immunoSEQ multiplex PCR. The sample has fewer than 85,000 clones, about 94% seen once. The sample taken for sequencing was blood. These receptors originate from a woman in her 30s in good health. CDR3s include the opening cysteine and the closing phenylalanine or tryptophan. The D gene is left open where the match is weak. Clone size appears in some rows only: once, few, many, or a class for an expanded clone.

CASSRDRDNSPLHF,TGTGCCAGCTCAAGGGACAGGGATAATTCACCCCTCCACTTT,-,TRBD1,TRBJ1-6,TRBV18
CASSEGLGDTDTQYF,TGTGCCAGCAGTGAAGGATTGGGAGACACAGATACGCAGTATTTT,few,-,TRBJ2-3,TRBV6-4
CASSNPGTTNYGYTF,TGTGCCAGCAGCAACCCCGGGACAACTAACTATGGCTACACCTTC,-,-,TRBJ1-2,TRBV7-6
CASSGADISNQPQHF,TGTGCCAGCAGTGGAGCAGATATTAGCAATCAGCCCCAGCATTTT,-,-,TRBJ1-5,TRBV6-1
CASSQDGAAPGGYTF,TGTGCCAGCAGCCAAGATGGGGCAGCGCCTGGTGGCTACACCTTC,once,-,TRBJ1-2,TRBV3-1/TRBV3-2
CASSPVGGTDTQYF,TGTGCCAGTAGCCCGGTGGGGGGCACAGATACGCAGTATTTT,-,-,TRBJ2-3,TRBV19
CASSLTLLETQYF,TGTGCCAGCAGCCTGACCCTACTAGAGACCCAGTACTTC,-,-,TRBJ2-5,TRBV9
CASSQSGGGAGETQYF,TGTGCCAGCAGCCAGAGCGGCGGGGGGGCCGGGGAGACCCAGTACTTC,once,TRBD2,TRBJ2-5,TRBV3-1/TRBV3-2
CASSPGQGGYGYTF,TGTGCCAGCTCACCGGGACAGGGTGGCTATGGCTACACCTTC,-,TRBD1,TRBJ1-2,TRBV18
CASSPRDRGPTRGYTF,TGTGCCAGCAGTCCGAGAGACAGGGGACCCACTCGTGGCTACACCTTC,-,TRBD1,TRBJ1-2,TRBV27
CASSESTGYSPLHF,TGTGCCAGCAGCGAATCGACAGGTTACTCACCCCTCCACTTT,-,-,TRBJ1-6,TRBV11-3
CASSERGGEKLFF,TGTGCCAGCAGTGAGCGGGGCGGTGAAAAACTGTTTTTT,-,-,TRBJ1-4,TRBV27
CASSLFGTQYF,TGTGCCAGCAGTTTATTCGGTACGCAGTATTTT,-,-,TRBJ2-3,TRBV28
CASSPTAEKLFF,TGTGCCAGCAGCCCGACGGCTGAAAAACTGTTTTTT,-,-,TRBJ1-4,TRBV14
CASSYRQGKRSTEAFF,TGTGCCAGCAGTTATAGACAGGGTAAGAGGAGTACTGAAGCTTTCTTT,-,TRBD1,TRBJ1-1,TRBV28
CAISEVSGVPIAEAFF,TGTGCCATCAGTGAAGTAAGTGGGGTCCCGATTGCTGAAGCTTTCTTT,-,-,TRBJ1-1,TRBV10-3
CASSLWQSNQPQHF,TGTGCCAGCAGCTTATGGCAGAGCAATCAGCCCCAGCATTTT,-,-,TRBJ1-5,TRBV5-6
CASSLGGTTRNEQFF,TGCGCCAGCAGCTTGGGAGGGACTACACGCAATGAGCAGTTCTTC,-,TRBD2,TRBJ2-1,TRBV5-1
CASSMTVLYGYTF,TGTGCCAGCAGTATGACAGTGCTCTATGGCTACACCTTC,-,-,TRBJ1-2,TRBV27
CAWSVGTVPQPQHF,TGTGCCTGGAGTGTAGGGACGGTTCCTCAGCCCCAGCATTTT,-,-,TRBJ1-5,TRBV30
CASSGLTAGYGYTF,TGTGCCAGCAGTGGTTTGACAGCCGGCTATGGCTACACCTTC,-,-,TRBJ1-2,TRBV28
CASSDLGGYQPQHF,TGTGCCAGTAGTGACCTCGGGGGGTATCAGCCCCAGCATTTT,-,-,TRBJ1-5,TRBV19
CASSPSLGGNTEAFF,TGTGCCAGCTCACCCTCATTGGGGGGAAACACTGAAGCTTTCTTT,-,-,TRBJ1-1,TRBV18
CASSPRLAEEETQYF,TGCGCCAGCAGCCCCCGACTAGCGGAAGAAGAGACCCAGTACTTC,-,TRBD2,TRBJ2-5,TRBV4-1
CASKELGQSQLYGYTF,TGTGCCAGCAAAGAATTGGGACAGTCCCAACTCTATGGCTACACCTTC,-,TRBD1,TRBJ1-2,TRBV6-6
CASSPYSRKTQYF,TGTGCCAGCAGCCCCTATAGCCGTAAGACCCAGTACTTC,-,-,TRBJ2-5,TRBV7-8
CASSYSAADGNTIYF,TGTGCCAGCAGTTATAGCGCGGCAGACGGAAACACCATATATTTT,-,-,TRBJ1-3,TRBV6-5
CACAVNTGELFF,TGTGCGTGTGCCGTAAACACCGGGGAGCTGTTTTTT,-,-,TRBJ2-2,TRBV13
CAWIQFQNYGYTF,TGTGCCTGGATTCAGTTTCAAAACTATGGCTACACCTTC,-,-,TRBJ1-2,TRBV30
CASTSVPITYGYTF,TGTGCCAGCACCTCGGTCCCGATAACTTACGGCTACACCTTC,-,-,TRBJ1-2,TRBV6-6
CASSPDRGSNQPQHF,TGTGCCAGCAGCCCCGACAGGGGCTCCAATCAGCCCCAGCATTTT,-,TRBD1,TRBJ1-5,TRBV6-5
CASSRTGGITGELFF,TGTGCCAGCAGTAGGACAGGGGGCATCACCGGGGAGCTGTTTTTT,few,TRBD1,TRBJ2-2,TRBV6-6
CASTQLGTGELFF,TGTGCCAGCACCCAGCTGGGAACCGGGGAGCTGTTTTTT,-,-,TRBJ2-2,TRBV7-6
CASSRQGPGYEQYF,TGTGCCAGCAGCCGGCAGGGGCCTGGGTACGAGCAGTACTTC,-,-,TRBJ2-7,TRBV3-1/TRBV3-2
CASSLDFQGGSGYTF,TGCGCCAGCAGCTTGGATTTTCAGGGAGGGAGTGGCTACACCTTC,-,-,TRBJ1-2,TRBV5-1
CAWSVLADTQYF,TGTGCCTGGAGTGTACTAGCAGATACGCAGTATTTT,-,-,TRBJ2-3,TRBV30
CASSLGQGLSSYNSPLHF,TGTGCCAGCAGCCTGGGACAGGGACTAAGCTCCTATAATTCACCCCTCCACTTT,-,TRBD1,TRBJ1-6,TRBV14
CASSPAGLAGTTDTQYF,TGTGCCAGCAGCCCCGCAGGACTAGCGGGGACCACAGATACGCAGTATTTT,once,TRBD2,TRBJ2-3,TRBV7-3
CASSLGQGLNGYTF,TGTGCCAGCAGTTTAGGCCAGGGGCTGAATGGCTACACCTTC,-,-,TRBJ1-2,TRBV27
CASSDDRANGYTF,TGCGCCAGCAGCGACGACAGGGCTAATGGCTACACCTTC,-,TRBD1,TRBJ1-2,TRBV10-1
CASSKPSSGQPHNEQFF,TGTGCCAGCAGCAAACCCTCGTCGGGACAGCCTCACAATGAGCAGTTCTTC,-,-,TRBJ2-1,TRBV21-1
CASSSGGRETGELFF,TGTGCCAGCAGCTCTGGGGGCAGAGAAACCGGGGAGCTGTTTTTT,-,-,TRBJ2-2,TRBV7-6
CASSQTGRPYEQYF,TGTGCCAGCAGCCAGACAGGGCGGCCCTACGAGCAGTACTTC,-,TRBD1,TRBJ2-7,TRBV5-6
CASSEVPSRYEQYF,TGTGCCAGCAGTGAAGTCCCTTCCCGCTACGAGCAGTACTTC,once,-,TRBJ2-7,TRBV28
CASSPAGMNTEAFF,TGTGCCAGCAGCCCAGCAGGGATGAACACTGAAGCTTTCTTT,once,-,TRBJ1-1,TRBV9
CASSPQGYNEQFF,TGCGCCAGCAGCCCGCAGGGGTACAATGAGCAGTTCTTC,-,-,TRBJ2-1,TRBV5-1
CASSHADTQYF,TGTGCCAGCAGCCATGCGGATACGCAGTATTTT,-,-,TRBJ2-3,TRBV14
CSARDQPEAFF,TGCAGTGCTAGAGATCAACCTGAAGCTTTCTTT,-,-,TRBJ1-1,TRBV20-1
CASSVTGVGEKLFF,TGTGCCAGCAGCGTCACAGGGGTTGGAGAAAAACTGTTTTTT,once,TRBD1,TRBJ1-4,TRBV9
CASSLVGGKTYTEAFF,TGTGCCAGCAGCTTAGTGGGGGGGAAGACTTACACTGAAGCTTTCTTT,-,-,TRBJ1-1,TRBV7-9
CASSQDRLDRGGYGYTF,TGTGCCAGCAGCCAAGATCGTCTGGACAGGGGAGGATATGGCTACACCTTC,-,TRBD1,TRBJ1-2,TRBV3-1/TRBV3-2
CASTQLGSNTEAFF,TGTGCCAGCACCCAACTGGGCTCGAACACTGAAGCTTTCTTT,-,-,TRBJ1-1,TRBV7-8